The TCR beta chain described here comes from a study of blood T cells in healthy people across ages. The germline gives CDR1 MNHNY, CDR2 SVGAGI (reference sequence). The CDR3 has 13 amino acids. Combining a sample-barcoded 5' primer with a J-beta primer mix, a second PCR ran for about 7 to 11 cycles. There were at least 3 million CDR3-containing paired-end reads obtained from each sample. In TCRdb, the 5' RACE reads were re-called with MiXCR into one record per CDR3 protein. The sample yields about 780,000 distinct CDR3 sequences, roughly 24% seen once. These data were likewise used in another study, on T cells of mothers and their children. From that study: Each donor was one of three healthy Caucasian mothers or one of their six children. Researchers report slightly higher, though non-significant, overlap in related mother-child pairs than in unrelated pairs.

This sequence joins TRBV6-6 and TRBJ2-5; a possible D gene is TRBD1 (6 bases). The J call may be in error: the DNA end matches TRBJ2-1 better. Sequences were obtained from blood. The clonotype originates from a boy under 18 in good health. The DNA for the CDR3 is TGTGCCAGCAGTTACAGGCCAGGGGATGAGCAGTTCTTC. Its translation: CASSYRPGDEQFF.